This T cell receptor (beta chain) was sequenced during a study of T cell responses to AZD1222 COVID-19 vaccine. In the case of this clone: The antigen remains unidentified.

The V and J ends lost 5 bases and 1 base respectively, with 6 bases between them. This CDR3 comprises 12 residues. Germline loops: CDR1 LNHDA, CDR2 SQIVND (reference sequence). Study-wide results and limits: Spike-wide vaccine-associated CD4 TCRs dominated at 160-218 and 743-854. Baseline seropositives among AZD1222 recipients totaled only five or six. White British ancestry dominated among donors, who included more females, and clonal diversity was possibly underestimated. Following two doses of AZD1222, Spike-specific TCR breadth and depth rose.

Clones were read by immunoSEQ multiplex PCR, and TCRdb kept only the in-frame ones, dropping some. Of 200,000 to 250,000 clones in the sample, approximately 94% were seen once. This TCR derives from an adult who received the MenACWY meningococcal vaccine as a control. This material consisted of peripheral blood, taken 28 days after the second dose of the MenACWY control vaccine. The chain couples TRBV19 to TRBJ2-7; D may be TRBD1 (5 bases). The CDR3 DNA is TGTGCCAGTAGTGGACAATCCTACGAGCAGTACTTC. Amino acids: CASSGQSYEQYF.